This T cell receptor beta chain derives from a study of shared clonotypes between healthy human individuals. Produced via immunoSEQ multiplex PCR; TCRdb's table is partial and in-frame only. Of around 2.3 million clones in the sample, more than 90% were seen once. The CDR3 sequence is 15 residues long. Germline values: CDR1 SGHVS, CDR2 FQNEAQ. Trimming took 10 bases from V and 0 from J, leaving 17 bases between them. This rearrangement joins TRBV7-8 to TRBJ2-3; TRBD1 is a possible D gene (5 bases). The sample consisted of naive CD4+ T cells sorted from blood. Regarding subset: CD45RA+ positively selected. The origin of this receptor is a man aged 18 to 30 in good health. CDR3 in amino acids: CATTVQGASTDTQYF. For the CDR3, the DNA is TGTGCCACCACCGTTCAGGGCGCTAGCACAGATACGCAGTATTTT.